This T cell receptor (beta chain) was identified in a study of cytomegalovirus exposure and HLA in healthy donors. The PCR used 60 Vbeta and 13 Jbeta primers. Clones were read by immunoSEQ multiplex PCR, and TCRdb kept only the in-frame ones, dropping some. The repertoire includes roughly 100,000 clones, 10% to 15% of them detected once, and around 15% sits in the top ten. The germline V gene has CDR1 MDHEN and CDR2 SYDVKM. The CDR3 contains 14 residues. The trim removed 8 bases at V and 7 bases at J, leaving 14 bases unmatched. The sample holds a few counts of this clone. Its cognate antigen is unknown. Overall study results and limits: Cytomegalovirus-associated status was assigned to 164 TCR beta chains. Later analysis demonstrated an association between a missense DCLRE1C variant and TCR beta V- and J-gene trimming.

This chain joins TRBV28 and TRBJ2-7; TRBD1 agrees at 7 bases. Material for sequencing was PBMCs. The TCR comes from a man aged 35-49 years in good health and CMV-seropositive. CDR3 DNA: TGTGCCAGCTCGGGACAGAGCCTTGGGTTTGAGCAGTACTTC. It is translated as CASSGQSLGFEQYF.